A single T cell receptor beta chain is shown here with its context. Its ends do not fully match the called genes, so a read error is possible. The data are from a study of T cell repertoires in cytomegalovirus infection. TCRdb analysed the reads with MiXCR anew, one entry per CDR3 protein. The sample lists over 150,000 distinct CDR3 sequences, approximately 18% occurring once. Germline CDR1 and CDR2: SGHVS and FNYEAQ. The CDR3 has 16 residues. The sequencing sample was made of CD8+ T cells from PBMCs. This chain joins TRBV7-6 and TRBJ2-1, with TRBD2 as a possible D gene (5 bases). This sequence was found in a human donor in good health (CMV status not recorded). Some clones in this sample may be carry-over from other donors' samples. This chain's CDR3 is CDSSLAHGVRDNEQFF. DNA for the CDR3: TGTGACAGCAGCTTAGCGCATGGGGTTAGGGACAATGAGCAGTTCTTC.